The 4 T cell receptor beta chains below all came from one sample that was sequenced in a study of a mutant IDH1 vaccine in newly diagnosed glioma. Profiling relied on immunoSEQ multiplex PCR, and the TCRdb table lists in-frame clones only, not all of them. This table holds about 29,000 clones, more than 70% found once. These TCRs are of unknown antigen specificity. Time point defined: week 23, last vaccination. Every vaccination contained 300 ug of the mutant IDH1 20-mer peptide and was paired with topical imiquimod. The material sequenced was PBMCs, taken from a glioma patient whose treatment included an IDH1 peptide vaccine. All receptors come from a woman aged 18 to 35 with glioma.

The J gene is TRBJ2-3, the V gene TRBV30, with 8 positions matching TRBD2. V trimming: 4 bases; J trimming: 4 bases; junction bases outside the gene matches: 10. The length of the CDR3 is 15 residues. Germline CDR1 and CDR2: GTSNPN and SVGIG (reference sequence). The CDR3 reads CAWTRLAGGSDTQYF. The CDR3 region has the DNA TGTGCCTGGACCCGATTGGCGGGGGGATCAGATACGCAGTATTTT.

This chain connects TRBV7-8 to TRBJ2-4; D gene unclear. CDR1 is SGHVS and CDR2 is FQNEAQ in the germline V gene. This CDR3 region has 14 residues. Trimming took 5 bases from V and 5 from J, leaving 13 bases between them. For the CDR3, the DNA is TGTGCCAGCAGCGGGCCGGCAAGGGAAAACATTCAGTACTTC. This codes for CASSGPARENIQYF.

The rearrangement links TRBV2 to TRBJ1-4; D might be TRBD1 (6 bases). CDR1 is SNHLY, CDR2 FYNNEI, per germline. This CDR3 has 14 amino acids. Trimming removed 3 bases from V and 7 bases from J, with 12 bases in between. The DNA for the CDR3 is TGTGCCAGCAGTGATAGGCCAGGGGTTGAAAAACTGTTTTTT. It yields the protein CASSDRPGVEKLFF.

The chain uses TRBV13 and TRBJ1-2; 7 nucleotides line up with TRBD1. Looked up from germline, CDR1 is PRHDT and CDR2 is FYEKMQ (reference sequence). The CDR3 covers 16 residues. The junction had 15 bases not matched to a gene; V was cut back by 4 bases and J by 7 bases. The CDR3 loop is CASSSGMTGRSIGYTF. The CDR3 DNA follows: TGTGCCAGCAGCTCGGGAATGACAGGGAGATCAATTGGCTACACCTTC.